Listed here are 3 T cell receptor beta chains from one sample, sequenced in a study of response to subunit inactivated influenza vaccine. TCRdb passed the RT-PCR reads through MiXCR, listing each CDR3 protein once. Of roughly 700,000 distinct CDR3 sequences listed, over 11% are singletons. This specimen consisted of PBMCs from blood, obtained 14 days before vaccination. These receptors all come from a man in his fifties or sixties who received an inactivated influenza vaccine.

This sequence joins TRBV18 and TRBJ2-7; maybe TRBD1 (6 bases). In germline, CDR1 is KGHSH, CDR2 LQKENI. V gave up 4 bases and J gave up 5 bases, with 15 bases separating them. CDR3 length equals 14 residues. CDR3 sequence: CASSRLQGSHEQYF. CDR3 DNA: TGTGCCAGCTCACGTCTGCAGGGGAGCCACGAGCAGTACTTC.

This clonotype has just a few counts. This chain joins TRBV29-1 and TRBJ2-3; D unresolved. The CDR3 consists of 11 residues. Trimming took off 3 bases at V and 2 bases at J, with 3 bases between the two ends. Germline V gene sequence: CDR1 SQVTM, CDR2 ANQGSEA. The CDR3 reads CSVDATDTQYF. CDR3 coding DNA: TGCAGCGTTGATGCCACAGATACGCAGTATTTT.

This chain connects TRBV11-2 to TRBJ1-2, with unresolved D. The CDR3 is 13 amino acids. V was pared by 3 bases and J by 6 bases, with 11 bases between. Germline loops: CDR1 SGHAT, CDR2 FQNNGV. CDR3 sequence: CASSFTAGNGYTF. The CDR3 DNA is TGTGCCAGCAGCTTTACGGCCGGGAATGGCTACACCTTC.